Shown below are 18 T cell receptor beta chains from a single sample sequenced in a study of PD-L1 blockade in urothelial cancer. The time point here: peripheral blood 6 weeks after treatment start. Using immunoSEQ multiplex PCR, the repertoire was profiled, and TCRdb retains in-frame clones only, with some absent. Found here are some 120,000 clones, around 88% of them singletons; the top ten hold under 2%. The material was PBMCs, obtained around atezolizumab (anti-PD-L1) treatment. The receptors shown here come from a man aged 60 to 69 with urothelial cancer.

The rearrangement joins TRBV5-1 to TRBJ2-2, with a possible D match to TRBD2 (6 bases). The CDR3 runs 16 residues. Per germline, CDR1 SGHRS and CDR2 YFSETQ. Trimming left V 4 bases short and J 6 bases short, with 19 bases between. CDR3 in amino acids: CASSPRAGPSAGELFF. CDR3 in DNA: TGCGCCAGCAGCCCTCGGGCGGGGCCAAGCGCCGGGGAGCTGTTTTTT. Drawing the rest from reference TRBV5-1 and TRBJ2-2, the complete variable domain is KAGVTQTPRYLIKTRGQQVTLSCSPISGHRSVSWYQQTPGQGLQFLFEYFSETQRNKGNFPGRFSGRQFSNSRSEMNVSTLELGDSALYLCASSPRAGPSAGELFFGEGSRLTVL.

The rearrangement uses TRBV19 and TRBJ2-1, with D maybe TRBD2 (5 bases). Trimming removed 2 bases at V and 7 bases at J, with 15 bases between. The CDR3 sequence is 15 residues long. Germline V gene sequence: CDR1 LNHDA, CDR2 SQIVND (reference sequence). The CDR3 loop reads CASSILTPPGNEQFF. The CDR3 nucleotides read TGTGCCAGTAGTATACTGACTCCACCGGGGAATGAGCAGTTCTTC.

The chain joins TRBV29-1 to TRBJ2-3; TRBD2 might be the D (5 bases). In germline, CDR1 is SQVTM, CDR2 ANQGSEA. Trimming cost V 4 bases and J 2 bases, with 19 bases left between them. The CDR3 sequence is 16 residues long. CDR3 amino acids: CSVGRGPGSLTDTQYF. DNA for the CDR3: TGCAGCGTTGGACGAGGGCCGGGCAGCCTCACAGATACGCAGTATTTT.

The rearrangement joins TRBV10-3 to TRBJ2-5; possibly TRBD2 for D (6 bases). CDR3 length equals 15 residues. Germline V CDR1 and CDR2: ENHRY, SYGVKD. Trimming left V 0 bases short and J 4 bases short, with 12 bases between. The CDR3: CAISESEGAGETQYF. CDR3 bases: TGTGCCATCAGTGAGTCAGAAGGAGCGGGAGAGACCCAGTACTTC.

The CDR3 protein is CASSYSSGGEGYEQYF. The DNA for the CDR3 is TGTGCCAGCAGTTACTCGAGCGGGGGAGAGGGCTACGAGCAGTACTTC. The chain employs TRBV6-5 and TRBJ2-7, with TRBD2 identical over 8 bases. V was pared by 0 bases and J by 3 bases, with 7 bases of the junction left unmatched. CDR1 and CDR2 (germline): MNHEY, SVGAGI. The length of the CDR3 is 16 residues.

The chain uses TRBV9 and TRBJ2-7; TRBD2 is a possible D gene (5 bases). V lost 1 base and J 0 bases, leaving 14 bases between the germline ends. The CDR3 consists of 16 residues. CDR1 and CDR2 (germline): SGDLS, YYNGEE. In nucleotides, the CDR3 is TGTGCCAGCAGCGTAAGAGGGCAGGACTCCTCCTACGAGCAGTACTTC. This gives the protein CASSVRGQDSSYEQYF. Variable domain in full (rest from reference TRBV9 and TRBJ2-7): DSGVTQTPKHLITATGQRVTLRCSPRSGDLSVYWYQQSLDQGLQFLIQYYNGEERAKGNILERFSAQQFPDLHSELNLSSLELGDSALYFCASSVRGQDSSYEQYFGPGTRLTVT.

The J gene is TRBJ1-4, the V gene TRBV15; D call uncertain. There are 15 residues in the CDR3. The germline V gene encodes CDR1 LNHNV and CDR2 YYDKDF (reference sequence). Between the trimmed V and J ends, which lost 0 bases and 6 bases, there was a span of 11 bases. CDR3 amino acids: CATSRDEKGDEKLFF. CDR3 in DNA: TGTGCCACCAGCAGAGATGAGAAGGGAGATGAAAAACTGTTTTTT.

The J gene is TRBJ2-2, the V gene TRBV5-1; 12 positions agree with TRBD2. The CDR3 contains 16 residues. The germline V gene encodes CDR1 SGHRS and CDR2 YFSETQ. Losses at the gene ends were 5 bases for V and 7 bases for J; bases not matched to a gene: 9. CDR3 in DNA: TGCGCCAGCAGAGGCCTAGCGGGAGGGCCGGGCGGGGAGCTGTTTTTT. Its protein is CASRGLAGGPGGELFF.

The chain combines TRBV29-1 with TRBJ2-5, with TRBD1 matching over 7 bases. Germline V gene lookup returns CDR1 SQVTM and CDR2 ANQGSEA. The CDR3 contains 13 residues. V trimming: 7 bases; J trimming: 5 bases; junction bases outside the gene matches: 10. In DNA, the CDR3 is TGCAGCGAGCAACAGGGGTCTGGGGAGACCCAGTACTTC. Its translation is CSEQQGSGETQYF. Variable domain in full (rest from reference TRBV29-1 and TRBJ2-5): SAVISQKPSRDICQRGTSLTIQCQVDSQVTMMFWYRQQPGQSLTLIATANQGSEATYESGFVIDKFPISRPNLTFSTLTVSNMSPEDSSIYLCSEQQGSGETQYFGPGTRLLVL.

The chain is built from TRBV28 and TRBJ2-2, with 10 bases matching TRBD1. The CDR3 is made up of 16 amino acids. Per the germline V gene, CDR1 is MDHEN and CDR2 is SYDVKM. J gave up 5 bases and V 5 bases, and 8 bases lay outside the gene matches. The CDR3 sequence: CASSGDRGELTGELFF. CDR3 sequence (DNA): TGTGCCAGCAGTGGGGACAGGGGTGAATTGACCGGGGAGCTGTTTTTT.

V is TRBV7-3 and J is TRBJ2-1, with 7 bases lining up with TRBD1. J gave up 7 bases and V 5 bases, and 8 bases lay outside the gene matches. In germline, CDR1 is SGHTA, CDR2 FQGTGA. This CDR3 has 14 residues. CDR3 sequence reads: CASSPTGQANEQFF. The CDR3 DNA is TGTGCCAGCAGCCCCACCGGACAGGCGAATGAGCAGTTCTTC.

The chain joins TRBV15 to TRBJ1-4; 8 bases line up with TRBD1. The junction had 9 bases not matched to a gene; V was cut back by 4 bases and J by 8 bases. Germline CDR1 is LNHNV and CDR2 is YYDKDF (reference sequence). The CDR3 runs 15 residues. The chain's CDR3 is CATSIDQGAREKLFF. The CDR3 nucleotides read TGTGCCACCAGCATTGACCAGGGGGCGCGGGAAAAACTGTTTTTT.

This clone appeared once. V and J are TRBV28 and TRBJ2-7; D is possibly TRBD1 (6 bases). Trimming removed 1 base from V and 5 bases from J, with 18 bases in between. Germline CDR1 is MDHEN and CDR2 is SYDVKM. This CDR3 spans 16 amino acids. The chain's CDR3 is CASSLLAAGAGDEQYF. For the CDR3, the DNA is TGTGCCAGCAGTTTATTGGCGGCAGGGGCTGGGGACGAGCAGTACTTC.

The chain carries TRBV19 and TRBJ2-7; D uncertain. The V end lost 3 bases, the J end lost 5 bases, and 14 bases lay between the germline ends. Germline CDR1 reads LNHDA; CDR2 reads SQIVND (reference sequence). This CDR3 is 14 amino acids long. CDR3 amino acids: CASSILSRVDEQYF. CDR3 nucleotide sequence: TGTGCCAGTAGTATCCTATCCCGGGTGGACGAGCAGTACTTC.

CDR3 sequence: CASRGHINYGYTF. For the CDR3, the DNA is TGTGCCAGCAGGGGGCACATCAACTATGGCTACACCTTC. V is TRBV27 and J is TRBJ1-2, with TRBD1 as a possible D gene (5 bases). CDR1 is MNHEY, CDR2 SMNVEV, per germline (reference sequence). The germline V and J ends were trimmed by 6 bases and 2 bases, with 10 bases remaining between them. The CDR3 is 13 amino acids.

The chain couples TRBV13 to TRBJ2-3; 8 positions agree with TRBD1. Per the germline V gene, CDR1 is PRHDT and CDR2 is FYEKMQ (reference sequence). Unmatched junction bases numbered 4, after V lost 3 bases and J lost 5 bases. The CDR3 contains 14 residues. The CDR3 bases are TGTGCCAGCAGCTTCAGGGGGCTAGGAGATACGCAGTATTTT. It specifies CASSFRGLGDTQYF.

V usage is TRBV28 and J usage is TRBJ1-1, with D possibly being TRBD1 (5 bases). Trimming left V 9 bases short and J 0 bases short, with 11 bases between. From germline, CDR1 is MDHEN and CDR2 SYDVKM. The CDR3 spans 13 residues. The CDR3 DNA follows: TGTGCCAGTTACAGGATCATGAACACTGAAGCTTTCTTT. Its protein product is CASYRIMNTEAFF.

This clone was recorded once. V is TRBV30 and J is TRBJ1-5; a weak D match, TRBD1 (6 bases). The V and J ends lost 3 bases and 2 bases respectively, with 11 bases between them. The CDR3 length is 14 residues. Germline CDR1 is GTSNPN and CDR2 is SVGIG (reference sequence). CDR3 sequence (DNA): TGTGCCTGGAGACCACAGGGAGGCAATCAGCCCCAGCATTTT. This sequence encodes CAWRPQGGNQPQHF.